These 25 T cell receptor beta chains were sequenced from one sample in a study of blood T cell repertoires in COVID-19. Libraries were prepared by immunoSEQ multiplex PCR; TCRdb keeps only in-frame clonotypes and omits some of them. The top ten clones hold about 2.7% of a sample with 180,000 or so clones, roughly 84% of them seen once. Input material: peripheral blood. These receptors all stem from a human donor with acute or convalescent COVID-19. The donor label of this sample is uncertain.

This rearrangement joins TRBV5-1 to TRBJ2-1; D possibly corresponds to TRBD2 (5 bases). The germline V and J ends were trimmed by 0 bases and 3 bases, with 16 bases remaining between them. Germline assignment: CDR1 SGHRS and CDR2 YFSETQ. The CDR3 consists of 17 residues. CDR3 in amino acids: CASSLVGLGEGYNEQFF. CDR3 nucleotide sequence: TGCGCCAGCAGCTTGGTAGGATTGGGAGAGGGCTACAATGAGCAGTTCTTC. The entire variable domain, with the rest obtained from reference TRBV5-1 and TRBJ2-1, is as follows: KAGVTQTPRYLIKTRGQQVTLSCSPISGHRSVSWYQQTPGQGLQFLFEYFSETQRNKGNFPGRFSGRQFSNSRSEMNVSTLELGDSALYLCASSLVGLGEGYNEQFFGPGTRLTVL.

The sample holds one count of this clone. The chain has TRBV15 and TRBJ2-7, with D perhaps matching TRBD1 (6 bases). The ends were cut back, 5 bases at V and 8 bases at J, with 13 bases in the middle. This CDR3 is built from 12 residues. Germline loops: CDR1 LNHNV, CDR2 YYDKDF (reference sequence). This CDR3 is CATSGDISKQYF. The CDR3 bases are TGTGCCACCAGCGGGGACATTTCGAAGCAGTACTTC.

V usage is TRBV11-1 and J usage is TRBJ2-7, with D possibly matching TRBD2 (7 bases). CDR1 is SGHAT, CDR2 FQDESV, per germline (reference sequence). This CDR3 has 16 amino acids. V was pared by 1 base and J by 7 bases, with 20 bases between. The CDR3 protein is CASSLVFSGGQQEQYF. The DNA for the CDR3 is TGTGCCAGCAGCTTAGTATTTTCGGGGGGCCAACAAGAGCAGTACTTC.

V and J are TRBV5-1 and TRBJ1-2, with TRBD1 matching over 8 bases. From germline, CDR1 is SGHRS and CDR2 YFSETQ. This CDR3 contains 14 residues. V shed 2 bases, J shed 7 bases, and the junction held 7 bases outside the gene matches. CDR3 residues: CASSLPDRGFGYTF. CDR3 DNA: TGCGCCAGCAGCTTACCCGACAGGGGATTTGGCTACACCTTC.

The chain uses TRBV11-2 and TRBJ2-7; TRBD1 matches 8 bases. Germline CDR1 SGHAT, CDR2 FQNNGV. Losses at the gene ends were 3 bases for V and 5 bases for J; bases not matched to a gene: 3. This CDR3 has 13 residues. The CDR3: CASSFAGGNEQYF. The CDR3 bases are TGTGCCAGCAGCTTTGCAGGGGGCAACGAGCAGTACTTC.

CDR3 sequence: CASSPTASPGQGIGAHGYTF. Written as DNA, the CDR3 is TGTGCCAGCTCACCCACCGCCTCCCCGGGACAGGGGATAGGGGCCCATGGCTACACCTTC. The V gene is TRBV18, the J gene TRBJ1-2; 10 nucleotides agree with TRBD1. The CDR3 consists of 20 residues. J gave up 6 bases and V 3 bases, and 22 bases lay outside the gene matches. From germline, CDR1 is KGHSH and CDR2 LQKENI.

The chain couples TRBV28 to TRBJ2-2; possible D gene TRBD1, 6 bases. The CDR3 extends over 15 amino acids. Trimming removed 5 bases at V and 6 bases at J, with 16 bases between. Germline V CDR1 and CDR2: MDHEN, SYDVKM. The DNA of the CDR3 is TGTGCCAGCAGTAGCCGGGTCCACAGGGCCGGGGAGCTGTTTTTT. It encodes CASSSRVHRAGELFF.

This chain joins TRBV10-3 and TRBJ1-6, with TRBD1 as a possible D gene (6 bases). The ends were cut back, 1 base at V and 7 bases at J, with 11 bases in the middle. Germline CDR1 and CDR2: ENHRY and SYGVKD. This CDR3 is built from 15 residues. Here the CDR3 reads CAISEWTVENSPLHF. CDR3 DNA sequence: TGTGCCATCAGTGAGTGGACAGTAGAGAATTCACCCCTCCACTTT.

The chain is built from TRBV6-2 or TRBV6-3 and TRBJ2-3; possibly TRBD1 for D (7 bases). Germline values: CDR1 MNHEY, CDR2 SVGEGT. V was shortened by 5 bases and J by 3 bases, with 9 bases between the two germline ends. The CDR3 length is 13 residues. The CDR3 sequence is CASSPGGTDTQYF. The CDR3 coding sequence is TGTGCCAGCAGTCCAGGGGGGACAGATACGCAGTATTTT.

This clone was recorded only once. This chain uses TRBV3-1 (or the pseudogene TRBV3-2) with TRBJ1-6, with unresolved D. From germline, CDR1 is LGHDT and CDR2 YNNKEL (reference sequence). Trimming shortened V by 0 bases and J by 4 bases, and 7 bases separated the two germline ends. The CDR3 loop spans 15 amino acids. The CDR3 loop reads CASSQDTGYNSPLHF. For the CDR3, the DNA is TGTGCCAGCAGCCAAGACACGGGTTATAATTCACCCCTCCACTTT.

The chain uses TRBV27 and TRBJ1-6; 9 bases align to TRBD1. CDR1 is MNHEY, CDR2 SMNVEV, per germline (reference sequence). The CDR3 sequence is 13 residues long. J gave up 9 bases and V 6 bases, and 3 bases lay outside the gene matches. Here the CDR3 reads CASSTGGTSPLHF. As DNA, the CDR3 is TGTGCCAGCAGCACAGGGGGCACTTCACCCCTCCACTTT.

The chain couples TRBV19 to TRBJ1-1; D unclear. Germline V gives CDR1 LNHDA, CDR2 SQIVND (reference sequence). V lost 5 bases and J 8 bases, leaving 12 bases between the germline ends. This CDR3 contains 12 residues. The CDR3, as DNA: TGTGCCAGTAGTCAGAGGGCGGGAGAAGCTTTCTTT. Translating it yields CASSQRAGEAFF. Full variable domain (outside the CDR3, taken from reference TRBV19 and TRBJ1-1): DGGITQSPKYLFRKEGQNVTLSCEQNLNHDAMYWYRQDPGQGLRLIYYSQIVNDFQKGDIAEGYSVSREKKESFPLTVTSAQKNPTAFYLCASSQRAGEAFFGQGTRLTVV.

This rearrangement joins TRBV30 to TRBJ1-2; D possibly corresponds to TRBD1 (5 bases). The CDR3 is made up of 12 amino acids. The V gene's germline CDR1 is GTSNPN and CDR2 SVGIG (reference sequence). V lost 3 bases and J lost 8, with 13 bases in between. CDR3 sequence reads: CAWRPGSEGYTF. The CDR3 coding sequence is TGTGCCTGGAGGCCAGGGTCAGAAGGCTACACCTTC.

This chain uses TRBV30 with TRBJ1-5; TRBD1 matches 9 bases. Germline V gene data show CDR1 as GTSNPN and CDR2 as SVGIG (reference sequence). With V trimmed by 2 bases and J by 6 bases, 5 bases remained unmatched. The CDR3 runs to 14 residues. The CDR3 nucleotides are TGTGCCTGGAGTCTTACAGGGGGCTCTCAGCCCCAGCATTTT. Its translation: CAWSLTGGSQPQHF.

J is TRBJ2-5 and V is TRBV5-4, with TRBD2 matching 9 bases. Germline trimming cut 5 bases from V and 5 bases from J; bases unmatched to any gene: 10. The CDR3 has 15 amino acids. Germline V gene data show CDR1 as SGHNT and CDR2 as YYREEE (reference sequence). The CDR3 protein is CASSLPVAGVETQYF. Written as DNA, the CDR3 is TGTGCCAGCAGTCTTCCGGTAGCGGGAGTCGAGACCCAGTACTTC.

This chain links TRBV3-1 (or the pseudogene TRBV3-2) with TRBJ2-1; 14 positions agree with TRBD2. The V segment lost 0 bases and the J segment 4 bases; nucleotides outside the gene matches: 2. Per the germline V gene, CDR1 is LGHDT and CDR2 is YNNKEL (reference sequence). The CDR3 totals 17 residues. This chain's CDR3 is CASSQDRTSGGYNEQFF. The CDR3 region has the DNA TGTGCCAGCAGCCAAGATCGGACTAGCGGGGGGTACAATGAGCAGTTCTTC.

J is TRBJ1-2 and V is TRBV2, with TRBD1 matching over 8 bases. The CDR3 has 14 residues. Trimming removed 2 bases from V and 7 bases from J; junction bases left unmatched: 6. Germline-derived CDR1 and CDR2 are SNHLY and FYNNEI. CDR3 nucleotide sequence: TGTGCCAGCAGTGAATACACAGGGGGACGTGGCTACACCTTC. It specifies CASSEYTGGRGYTF.

Points on this clone: A read error may account for a junction end that differs from germline. The chain has TRBV7-2 and TRBJ1-1, with a weak D call TRBD1 (6 bases). Per the germline V gene, CDR1 is SGHTA and CDR2 is FQGNSA. The CDR3 spans 14 residues. The CDR3 coding sequence is TGTGCCAGCAGCCCCGGGGGGCTGAAAACTGAAGCTTTCTTT. This codes for CASSPGGLKTEAFF.

V usage is TRBV11-1 and J usage is TRBJ2-7, with 13 bases aligning to TRBD2. CDR1 and CDR2 (germline): SGHAT, FQDESV (reference sequence). J gave up 2 bases and V 5 bases, and 6 bases lay outside the gene matches. The CDR3 is made up of 16 amino acids. The CDR3 sequence: CASSPRTSGGTYEQYF. As DNA, the CDR3 is TGTGCCAGCAGCCCCCGGACTAGCGGGGGAACCTACGAGCAGTACTTC.

The chain combines TRBV10-2 with TRBJ2-3; 9 nucleotides line up with TRBD1. J gave up 2 bases and V 2 bases, and 2 bases lay outside the gene matches. The CDR3 contains 15 residues. Looked up from germline, CDR1 is WSHSY and CDR2 is SAAADI. The CDR3 region has the DNA TGCGCCAGCAGTGAGGGACAGGGGACCACAGATACGCAGTATTTT. Amino acids: CASSEGQGTTDTQYF.

The rearrangement links TRBV28 to TRBJ2-1; TRBD2 aligns across 9 bases. The J segment lost 6 bases and the V segment lost 3 bases, leaving 12 bases of the junction unmatched. The CDR3 consists of 17 residues. Germline CDR1 reads MDHEN; CDR2 reads SYDVKM. The CDR3 coding sequence is TGTGCCAGCAGTTTCTCCCTTGGGGCTAGCGGGACCAATGAGCAGTTCTTC. Its protein is CASSFSLGASGTNEQFF.

V and J are TRBV13 and TRBJ2-7; TRBD2 matches 9 bases. V shed 4 bases, J shed 4 bases, and the junction held 8 bases outside the gene matches. Germline-derived CDR1 and CDR2 are PRHDT and FYEKMQ (reference sequence). The CDR3 has 15 residues. CDR3 sequence reads: CASSWVLAGVYEQYF. DNA for the CDR3: TGTGCCAGCAGCTGGGTATTAGCGGGAGTGTACGAGCAGTACTTC.

The CDR3 region is CASSARVGNTEAFF. The DNA of the CDR3 is TGCGCCAGCAGCGCTCGGGTCGGGAACACTGAAGCTTTCTTT. The genes are TRBV5-1 and TRBJ1-1; D is uncertain. Germline V CDR1 and CDR2: SGHRS, YFSETQ. V was clipped by 4 bases and J by 1 base, with 11 bases between them. The CDR3 contains 14 residues.

The V call is TRBV6-6, the J call TRBJ1-3; 7 positions match TRBD1. This CDR3 contains 14 residues. Germline assignment: CDR1 MNHNY and CDR2 SVGAGI (reference sequence). V lost 7 bases to trimming and J lost 1 base; unmatched junction nucleotides: 4. Here the CDR3 DNA reads TGTGCCAGCAAAAAGACAGGGTCTGGAAACACCATATATTTT. Translated, it gives CASKKTGSGNTIYF.

The chain uses TRBV19 and TRBJ1-3; 7 nucleotides line up with TRBD1. The V gene end was trimmed by 5 bases and the J gene end by 3 bases; junction bases not matched to a gene: 7. CDR1 is LNHDA, CDR2 SQIVND, per germline (reference sequence). CDR3 length: 15 residues. Written as DNA, the CDR3 is TGTGCCAGTAGTTCCTCGAGACAGGGTGGAAACACCATATATTTT. This codes for CASSSSRQGGNTIYF.